Shown below are 13 T cell receptor beta chains from a single sample sequenced in a study of T cells in narcolepsy. Clones were read by immunoSEQ multiplex PCR, and TCRdb kept only the in-frame ones, dropping some. The sample has 30,000 to 45,000 clones; about 85% are singletons. Material: CD45RA- memory CD4+ T cells from PBMCs. Receptors originate from a human donor with narcolepsy.

V gene TRBV5-1 combines with J gene TRBJ2-6; 12 bases map to TRBD1. The trim removed 4 bases at V and 0 bases at J, leaving 11 bases unmatched. The CDR3 consists of 20 residues. Germline loops: CDR1 SGHRS, CDR2 YFSETQ. The CDR3: CASSPGTGGSLSSGANVLTF. The DNA of the CDR3 is TGCGCCAGCAGCCCCGGGACAGGGGGCTCCCTGAGCTCTGGGGCCAACGTCCTGACTTTC.

This clone was seen only once. The identical CDR3 is also encoded by other nucleotide sequences in the sample. The J gene is TRBJ1-2, the V gene TRBV29-1, with D unclear. CDR1 is SQVTM, CDR2 ANQGSEA, per germline. This CDR3 has 12 residues. Trimming took off 6 bases at V and 0 bases at J, with 8 bases between the two ends. The CDR3 spells CSVTLANYGYTF. The DNA for the CDR3 is TGCAGCGTGACCCTAGCTAACTATGGCTACACCTTC.

The J gene is TRBJ2-3, the V gene TRBV7-2, with 7 bases lining up with TRBD2. This CDR3 is built from 16 residues. Germline CDR1 reads SGHTA; CDR2 reads FQGNSA. The J segment lost 0 bases and the V segment lost 3 bases, leaving 6 bases of the junction unmatched. The CDR3 spells CASSFQLASSTDTQYF. CDR3 bases: TGTGCCAGCAGCTTTCAACTAGCGTCTAGCACAGATACGCAGTATTTT. The whole variable domain, filled in from reference TRBV7-2 and TRBJ2-3, reads GAGVSQSPSNKVTEKGKDVELRCDPISGHTALYWYRQSLGQGLEFLIYFQGNSAPDKSGLPSDRFSAERTGGSVSTLTIQRTQQEDSAVYLCASSFQLASSTDTQYFGPGTRLTVL.

The rearrangement links TRBV5-6 to TRBJ1-1, with D maybe TRBD1 (5 bases). Germline CDR1 SGHDT, CDR2 YYEEEE. The CDR3 has 15 amino acids. Between the trimmed V and J ends, which lost 0 bases and 0 bases, there was a span of 9 bases. CDR3 amino acids: CASSLVGRVNTEAFF. The CDR3 region has the DNA TGTGCCAGCAGCTTGGTAGGCAGGGTGAACACTGAAGCTTTCTTT.

V and J are TRBV28 and TRBJ1-1; D might be TRBD1 (5 bases). Between the trimmed V and J ends, which lost 1 base and 6 bases, there was a span of 12 bases. Germline values: CDR1 MDHEN, CDR2 SYDVKM. This CDR3 region has 14 residues. Written as DNA, the CDR3 is TGTGCCAGCAGTTTATCCCAGGGCAATGCTGAAGCTTTCTTT. It is translated as CASSLSQGNAEAFF.

The chain recombines TRBV5-1 with TRBJ2-1; D assignment may be TRBD1 or TRBD2 (6 bases each). V lost 4 bases to trimming and J lost 4 bases, with 12 bases between them. CDR3 length equals 14 residues. CDR1 is SGHRS and CDR2 is YFSETQ in the germline V gene. The CDR3 region is CASSIGGGYNEQFF. In DNA form, the CDR3 reads TGCGCCAGCAGCATTGGAGGGGGTTACAATGAGCAGTTCTTC.

Comments on this clone: Its ends do not fully match the called genes, so a read error is possible. The chain uses TRBV7-9 and TRBJ2-5; D unclear. In germline, CDR1 is SEHNR, CDR2 FQNEAQ (reference sequence). There are 13 residues in the CDR3. The CDR3 DNA reads TGTGCCAGCAGCTTAGCAGGGCCCTGGGGTTCAGACTTC. Translating gives CASSLAGPWGSDF.

The gene calls are TRBV25-1 and TRBJ1-5, with no clear D. In germline, CDR1 is MGHDK, CDR2 SYGVNS. The CDR3 covers 15 residues. Trimming left V 4 bases short and J 4 bases short, with 14 bases between. CDR3 residues: CASSGAGLWNQPQHF. Here the CDR3 DNA reads TGTGCCAGCAGTGGGGCGGGGTTATGGAATCAGCCCCAGCATTTT.

J is TRBJ2-5 and V is TRBV7-2, with TRBD2 matching over 7 bases. TRBJ2-7 explains the end of the DNA better; the J call may be wrong. The CDR3 sequence is 15 residues long. Per the germline V gene, CDR1 is SGHTA and CDR2 is FQGNSA. CDR3 residues: CASTPPSSGAHEQYF. The CDR3 coding sequence is TGTGCCAGCACCCCCCCTTCGAGCGGGGCCCACGAGCAGTACTTC.

The V call is TRBV7-2, the J call TRBJ2-7; possibly TRBD1 for D (6 bases). V was cut by 1 base and J by 5 bases, with 12 bases left in between. Germline assignment: CDR1 SGHTA and CDR2 FQGNSA. CDR3 length: 14 residues. The CDR3 protein is CASSLGNRAHEQYF. The CDR3 DNA sequence: TGTGCCAGCAGCTTAGGTAACAGGGCCCACGAGCAGTACTTC. Full variable domain (rest looked up from reference TRBV7-2 and TRBJ2-7): GAGVSQSPSNKVTEKGKDVELRCDPISGHTALYWYRQSLGQGLEFLIYFQGNSAPDKSGLPSDRFSAERTGGSVSTLTIQRTQQEDSAVYLCASSLGNRAHEQYFGPGTRLTVT.

The genes are TRBV9 and TRBJ2-5, with 12 bases fitting TRBD1. With 1 base clipped from V and 2 bases from J, the junction kept 6 bases outside the gene matches. CDR1 and CDR2 from the germline V gene are SGDLS and YYNGEE. This CDR3 region has 17 residues. The CDR3: CASSVSRDRGRQETQYF. The CDR3 DNA follows: TGTGCCAGCAGCGTAAGCCGGGACAGGGGGCGGCAAGAGACCCAGTACTTC.

V usage is TRBV25-1 and J usage is TRBJ2-5; TRBD2 agrees at 8 bases. This CDR3 contains 15 residues. Germline V gives CDR1 MGHDK, CDR2 SYGVNS. Trimming removed 0 bases from V and 5 bases from J; junction bases left unmatched: 5. CDR3 amino acids: CASSEYGTSSETQYF. The CDR3 DNA sequence: TGTGCCAGCAGTGAATACGGGACTAGTAGCGAGACCCAGTACTTC.

The V and J genes are TRBV5-4 and TRBJ2-7, with D possibly being TRBD1 or TRBD2 (5 bases each). CDR1 and CDR2 from the germline V gene are SGHNT and YYREEE (reference sequence). CDR3 length equals 14 residues. The V and J ends lost 4 bases and 6 bases respectively, with 17 bases between them. CDR3 in amino acids: CASSQGENRREQYF. The CDR3 coding sequence is TGTGCCAGCAGCCAAGGGGAGAATAGGCGCGAGCAGTACTTC.